These T cell receptor beta chains were read from a single sample in a study of T cells after posttransplantation cyclophosphamide. Libraries were prepared by immunoSEQ multiplex PCR; TCRdb keeps only in-frame clonotypes and omits some of them. This sample comprises 36,000 or so clones, none seen once only. Sequenced material: PBMCs. These receptors were taken from a girl aged 5-17 years in good health, CMV-negative, and a related stem cell transplant donor. Both conserved end residues are part of each CDR3. A D gene is named only where the DNA matches it firmly. Not every row has a clone size; where given, it reads once, few, many or a size class.

d_gene	v_gene	abundance	j_gene	CDR3nt	CDR3aa
-	TRBV7-2	many	TRBJ1-3	TGTGCCAGCAAAGGGGCGGGAAACACCATATATTTT	CASKGAGNTIYF
TRBD1	TRBV4-3	few	TRBJ2-7	TGCGCCAGCAGCCAAGGGGCACAGGGGTTCTCCTACGAGCAGTACTTC	CASSQGAQGFSYEQYF
TRBD2	TRBV28	few	TRBJ2-5	TGTGCCAGCAGTTTAGTGAATAGCGGGGGAGTCCGAGAGACCCAGTACTTC	CASSLVNSGGVRETQYF
-	TRBV6-6	many	TRBJ1-1	TGTGCCAGCAGTACTGATGTCACTGAAGCTTTCTTT	CASSTDVTEAFF
TRBD1	TRBV9	-	TRBJ1-2	TGTGCCAGCAGCGGGGGACAGGCGGCTAACTATGGCTACACCTTC	CASSGGQAANYGYTF
-	TRBV30	many	TRBJ1-4	TGTGCCTGGAGTCGTGCTAATGAAAAACTGTTTTTT	CAWSRANEKLFF
TRBD1	TRBV28	-	TRBJ1-6	TGTGCCAGCAGTTTAACAGGGGGCGATTCACCCCTCCACTTT	CASSLTGGDSPLHF
TRBD1	TRBV28	many	TRBJ1-2	TGTGCCAGCAGTTTCACAATCAACAGGGGTACCAACTATGGCTACACCTTC	CASSFTINRGTNYGYTF
-	TRBV5-1	-	TRBJ2-7	TGCGCCAGCAGCTTGGCCGAGGGAGGAGGTTCCTACGAGCAGTACTTC	CASSLAEGGGSYEQYF
TRBD1	TRBV5-1	many	TRBJ2-2	TGCGCCAGCAGCCCGACCGGGACAGGAGGGACCGGGGAGCTGTTTTTT	CASSPTGTGGTGELFF
-	TRBV4-3	few	TRBJ2-1	TGCGCCAGCAGCCAAGTAAATGAGGTATACAATGAGCAGTTCTTC	CASSQVNEVYNEQFF
TRBD1	TRBV5-1	many	TRBJ1-2	TGCGCCAGCAGCTTGGCAGGGGGTGACTATGGCTACACCTTC	CASSLAGGDYGYTF
-	TRBV10-3	many	TRBJ1-2	TGTGCCATCAGTGCAAAAAACTATGGCTACACCTTC	CAISAKNYGYTF
-	TRBV9	many	TRBJ2-5	TGTGCCAGCAGCGTAGACCCACAGGGGGGGGAGACCCAGTACTTC	CASSVDPQGGETQYF
-	TRBV9	many	TRBJ1-1	TGTGCCAGCAGCGTAAACAGGGAGGGCCCGAACACTGAAGCTTTCTTT	CASSVNREGPNTEAFF
TRBD2	TRBV7-9	many	TRBJ2-1	TGTGCCAGCAGCTTAGTCCCTCCTCTAAGCGGGGGGGCCTCCAATGAGCAGTTCTTC	CASSLVPPLSGGASNEQFF
TRBD1	TRBV5-1	many	TRBJ1-4	TGCGCCAGCAGCGAGGGGGCCCTAGTTGAAAAACTGTTTTTT	CASSEGALVEKLFF
TRBD2	TRBV7-2	-	TRBJ2-3	TGTGCCAGCAGCCGCACTAGCGGCACAGATACGCAGTATTTT	CASSRTSGTDTQYF
-	TRBV7-7	-	TRBJ2-5	TGTGCCAGCAGCTCAGCTATTAGGGGGGGAAAAGAGACCCAGTACTTC	CASSSAIRGGKETQYF
TRBD2	TRBV7-9	many	TRBJ2-1	TGTGCCGGACGGGGGGTCTACAATGAGCAGTTCTTC	CAGRGVYNEQFF
TRBD1	TRBV7-9	few	TRBJ1-6	TGTGCCAGCGGGACAGGGCATAATTCACCCCTCCACTTT	CASGTGHNSPLHF
TRBD2	TRBV10-2	-	TRBJ2-1	TGCGCCAGCAAAGGCGGGACTAGCGGCCTTTATGAGCAGTTCTTC	CASKGGTSGLYEQFF
TRBD2	TRBV6-5	many	TRBJ2-7	TGTGCCAGCAGTCACTCTAGCGGGATGGTTTTCGACGAGCAGTACTTC	CASSHSSGMVFDEQYF
-	TRBV25-1	few	TRBJ2-1	TGTGCCAGCAGTGAACTAAGCTTCGTGGGCTATGAGCAGTTCTTC	CASSELSFVGYEQFF
-	TRBV29-1	few	TRBJ1-5	TGCAGCGTTGCACAGGGAAACAATCAGCCCCAGCATTTT	CSVAQGNNQPQHF